This T cell receptor beta chain appears in the sequencing data of a study of brain T cells in children with intractable seizures. Findings and caveats of the study: Viral specificity was inferred only from CDR3 similarity; HCMV serostatus was unknown.

Points on this clone: Its antigen remains unknown.

The protocol was immunoSEQ multiplex PCR, while the TCRdb copy is restricted to in-frame clones and leaves out a portion. The sample carries tens of thousands of clones, 85% to 95% recorded once. Per the germline V gene, CDR1 is MGHDK and CDR2 is SYGVNS. Trimming cost V 6 bases and J 6 bases, with 5 bases left between them. The CDR3 loop spans 11 amino acids. The sequenced cases were selected for having the highest brain T cell transcript signatures. The receptor comes from a boy less than two years old with tuberous sclerosis and intractable seizures. This chain links TRBV25-1 with TRBJ2-2; D is unresolved. The specimen was peripheral blood, collected at surgery. CDR3 bases: TGTGCCAGCAGGGAGTCCGGGGAGCTGTTTTTT. This translates into CASRESGELFF.